The rows below give T cell receptor beta chains drawn from one sample of a study of response to subunit inactivated influenza vaccine. TCRdb reprocessed the RT-PCR reads via MiXCR and lists one record per CDR3 protein. The repertoire has more than 550,000 distinct CDR3 sequences, 12% of them found once; the top ten carry about 9.4%. The specimen comprised PBMCs from blood, sampled on the day of vaccination. All receptors derive from a man aged 45-60 years who received an inactivated influenza vaccine. Each CDR3 is given with its conserved first and last residue. Fields, in order: D gene, clone size, J gene, V gene, CDR3 protein, CDR3 DNA. The D gene is left open where the match is weak. The size entry is marked missing in some rows and otherwise reads once, few, many or a size class.

TRBD1 - TRBJ2-5 TRBV24-1 CATSDSDREETQYF TGTGCCACCAGTGACTCTGACAGGGAAGAGACCCAGTACTTC
- few TRBJ2-4 TRBV6-2/TRBV6-3 CASSYAGRQVSGIQYF TGTGCCAGCAGTTACGCGGGGCGACAGGTCAGCGGCATTCAGTACTTC
TRBD1 - TRBJ2-5 TRBV7-6 CASSLVQNQGAQYF TGTGCCAGCAGCTTAGTGCAGAACCAGGGGGCCCAGTACTTC
- - TRBJ1-4 TRBV7-9 CASSLAVTGGNEKLFF TGTGCCAGCAGCCTGGCCGTCACCGGGGGTAATGAAAAACTGTTTTTT
- few TRBJ1-6 TRBV4-3 CASSQDPQENSPLHF TGCGCCAGCAGCCAAGATCCCCAGGAGAATTCACCCCTCCACTTT
- many TRBJ2-7 TRBV27 CASWEYEQYF TGTGCCAGCTGGGAATACGAGCAGTACTTC
- many TRBJ2-2 TRBV12-3/TRBV12-4 CASSTGAHTGELFF TGTGCCAGCAGCACTGGAGCTCATACCGGGGAGCTGTTTTTT
- - TRBJ1-2 TRBV20-1 CSARGARGYTF TGCAGTGCTAGGGGGGCGCGAGGCTACACCTTC
- - TRBJ2-5 TRBV18 CASSPPSGGWETQYF TGTGCCAGCTCACCACCTTCCGGGGGCTGGGAGACCCAGTACTTC
- - TRBJ2-5 TRBV6-1 CASTTPPDPRETQYF TGTGCCAGCACCACACCACCCGACCCCCGGGAGACCCAGTACTTC
- few TRBJ1-1 TRBV3-1 CASSQAPRGTSAFF TGTGCCAGCAGCCAAGCCCCTCGGGGAACATCAGCTTTCTTT
TRBD1 - TRBJ1-5 TRBV5-1 CASSLTGVTGQPQHF TGCGCCAGCAGCCTAACAGGGGTAACGGGTCAGCCCCAGCATTTT
TRBD2 - TRBJ2-3 TRBV5-6 CASSSFTSAYTDTQYF TGTGCCAGCAGCTCCTTCACTAGCGCATACACAGATACGCAGTATTTT
TRBD2 few TRBJ2-1 TRBV7-2 CASSLGFTSGSLRFF TGTGCCAGCAGCTTAGGTTTTACTAGCGGGAGCTTGCGGTTCTTC
- few TRBJ2-3 TRBV21-1 CASSIHRMSEDTQYF TGTGCCAGCAGCATCCACCGGATGTCGGAGGATACGCAGTATTTT
TRBD1 - TRBJ2-7 TRBV5-1 CASSLGLGTGDRVSEEQYF TGCGCCAGCAGCTTGGGATTGGGGACTGGGGACAGGGTTTCGGAAGAGCAGTACTTC
TRBD1 many TRBJ1-1 TRBV5-1 CASSLAGGQGQRNTEAFF TGCGCCAGCAGCTTGGCCGGGGGACAGGGGCAGAGGAACACTGAAGCTTTCTTT
- few TRBJ2-3 TRBV7-9 CASSTRVADTQYF TGTGCCAGCAGCACTAGGGTCGCAGATACGCAGTATTTT
- - TRBJ2-5 TRBV29-1 CSVVRVQETQYF TGCAGCGTTGTACGGGTACAAGAGACCCAGTACTTC
- - TRBJ1-2 TRBV29-1 CSVVWMDGGYTF TGCAGCGTTGTCTGGATGGATGGCGGCTACACCTTC
- few TRBJ2-7 TRBV6-5 CASSYSTRESSYEQYF TGTGCCAGCAGTTACTCGACTCGGGAGAGTTCCTACGAGCAGTACTTC
TRBD1 - TRBJ2-7 TRBV20-1 CSATKQGAPYEQYF TGCAGTGCGACAAAACAGGGGGCCCCCTACGAGCAGTACTTC
TRBD1 few TRBJ1-6 TRBV4-1 CASSHRADRDNLHF TGCGCCAGCAGCCACCGGGCGGACAGGGATAACCTCCACTTT
- - TRBJ2-5 TRBV28 CASSDKIQETHYF TGTGCCAGCAGTGACAAGATCCAAGAGACCCACTACTTC
TRBD2 - TRBJ2-7 TRBV7-8 CASSLPAGGRGEQYF TGTGCCAGCAGCTTGCCGGCGGGAGGCCGGGGCGAGCAGTACTTC
- many TRBJ2-2 TRBV7-9 CASSLRLKNRDGRITGELFF TGTGCCAGCAGCTTACGACTGAAAAACCGGGACGGTAGAATCACCGGGGAGCTGTTTTTT
TRBD2 many TRBJ2-1 TRBV29-1 CSVSGSGSSYNEQFF TGCAGCGTTTCGGGTAGCGGGAGCTCCTACAATGAGCAGTTCTTC
TRBD1 - TRBJ2-5 TRBV13 CASSLARTGGLETQYF TGTGCCAGCAGCTTAGCCCGGACAGGGGGCCTCGAGACCCAGTACTTC
TRBD1 few TRBJ2-1 TRBV19 CASSQGVDNNEQFF TGTGCCAGTAGCCAGGGGGTCGACAACAATGAGCAGTTCTTC
- many TRBJ2-7 TRBV25-1 CASSAVYEQYF TGTGCCAGCAGTGCGGTCTACGAGCAGTACTTC
- - TRBJ1-5 TRBV20-1 CSATQGHSNQPQHF TGCAGTGCAACCCAGGGGCATAGCAATCAGCCCCAGCATTTT
TRBD1 few TRBJ2-7 TRBV5-1 CASSSGARDRVRYYEQYF TGCGCCAGCAGCTCGGGGGCCCGGGACAGGGTTCGATACTACGAGCAGTACTTC
- - TRBJ2-3 TRBV7-9 CACSLSLVPGSTDTQYF TGTGCCTGCAGCTTATCTCTTGTTCCAGGAAGCACAGATACGCAGTATTTT
- - TRBJ1-3 TRBV15 CATSRESGNTIYF TGTGCCACCAGCAGAGAATCTGGAAACACCATATATTTT
- - TRBJ1-6 TRBV12-3/TRBV12-4 CASSPTGNRGAYNSPLHF TGTGCCAGCAGCCCAACAGGGAACCGGGGAGCCTATAATTCACCCCTCCACTTT
TRBD2 few TRBJ2-1 TRBV27 CASSLLSRGLAGSSSYNEQFF TGTGCCAGCAGTTTACTTTCGCGGGGTCTAGCGGGATCCAGCTCCTACAATGAGCAGTTCTTC
TRBD2 - TRBJ2-3 TRBV12-3/TRBV12-4 CASSFTRRGILAGDTQYF TGTGCCAGCAGTTTCACCCGCAGGGGCATCCTAGCGGGGGATACGCAGTATTTT
- - TRBJ1-2 TRBV29-1 CSVARGSNYGYTF TGCAGCGTTGCGAGAGGGTCCAACTATGGCTACACCTTC
- few TRBJ1-2 TRBV28 CASSPPPGRSGFFGYTF TGTGCCAGCAGCCCACCCCCTGGGCGCTCGGGGTTTTTTGGCTACACCTTC
- many TRBJ2-6 TRBV18 CASSPGLSGANVLTF TGTGCCAGCTCACCGGGCCTCTCTGGGGCCAACGTCCTGACTTTC
TRBD2 few TRBJ2-1 TRBV5-1 CASSLASGGVYNEQFF TGCGCCAGCAGCTTGGCCAGCGGGGGGGTCTACAATGAGCAGTTCTTC
TRBD1 few TRBJ2-2 TRBV18 CASSPQSGQENTGELFF TGTGCCAGCTCACCACAGTCGGGACAGGAAAACACCGGGGAGCTGTTTTTT
TRBD1 - TRBJ2-3 TRBV15 CATNPSRTGLTDTQYF TGTGCCACCAACCCCTCCAGGACAGGACTCACAGATACGCAGTATTTT
TRBD1 few TRBJ2-6 TRBV4-2 CASSLQQGTGANVLTF TGTGCCAGCAGCCTTCAACAGGGGACTGGGGCCAACGTCCTGACTTTC